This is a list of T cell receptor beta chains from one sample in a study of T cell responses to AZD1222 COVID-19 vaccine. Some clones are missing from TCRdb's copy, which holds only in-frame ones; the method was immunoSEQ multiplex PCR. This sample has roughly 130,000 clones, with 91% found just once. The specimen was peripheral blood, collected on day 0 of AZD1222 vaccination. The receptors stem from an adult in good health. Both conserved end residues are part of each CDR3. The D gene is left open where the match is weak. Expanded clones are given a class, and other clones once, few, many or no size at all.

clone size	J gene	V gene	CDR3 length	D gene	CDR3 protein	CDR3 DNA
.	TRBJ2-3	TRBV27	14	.	CASSFSLSTDTQYF	TGTGCCAGCAGTTTTTCCTTGAGCACAGATACGCAGTATTTT
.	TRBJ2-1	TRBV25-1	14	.	CASSSTGGSAEQFF	TGTGCCAGCAGTTCTACCGGGGGCTCGGCTGAGCAGTTCTTC
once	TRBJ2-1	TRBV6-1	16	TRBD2	CASREISGRSYNEQFF	TGTGCCAGCAGAGAAATTAGCGGGCGCTCCTACAATGAGCAGTTCTTC
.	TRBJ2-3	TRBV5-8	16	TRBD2	CASSSGLATSTDTQYF	TGTGCCAGCAGCTCCGGACTAGCGACTAGCACAGATACGCAGTATTTT
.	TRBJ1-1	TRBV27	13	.	CASSMGRRTEAFF	TGTGCCAGCAGTATGGGACGGCGCACTGAAGCTTTCTTT
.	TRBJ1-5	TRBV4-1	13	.	CASSEVENQPQHF	TGCGCCAGCAGCGAGGTGGAGAATCAGCCCCAGCATTTT
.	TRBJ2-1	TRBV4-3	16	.	CASSPLLGGEANEQFF	TGCGCCAGCAGCCCCCTCCTCGGGGGAGAGGCAAATGAGCAGTTCTTC
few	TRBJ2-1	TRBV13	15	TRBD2	CASSVLAGVVNEQFF	TGTGCCAGCAGCGTACTAGCGGGAGTGGTCAATGAGCAGTTCTTC
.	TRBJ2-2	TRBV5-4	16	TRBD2	CASSPSSGRADGELFF	TGTGCCAGCAGCCCTTCTAGCGGGAGGGCTGACGGGGAGCTGTTTTTT
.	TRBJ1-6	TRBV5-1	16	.	CASSTTGQTSGSPLHF	TGCGCCAGCAGCACCACCGGACAGACCAGCGGCTCACCCCTCCACTTT
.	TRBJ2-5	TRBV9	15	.	CASSVARAVGETQYF	TGTGCCAGCAGCGTTGCCAGGGCGGTGGGGGAGACCCAGTACTTC
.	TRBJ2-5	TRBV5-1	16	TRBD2	CASSLSGLALQETQYF	TGCGCCAGCAGCTTGTCGGGACTAGCGTTACAAGAGACCCAGTACTTC
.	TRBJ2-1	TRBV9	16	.	CASSPFAGSSYNEQFF	TGTGCCAGCAGCCCCTTCGCGGGAAGCTCCTACAATGAGCAGTTCTTC
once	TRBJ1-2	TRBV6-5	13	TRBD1	CASSSYRGSGYTF	TGTGCCAGCAGTTCCTACAGGGGCTCTGGCTACACCTTC
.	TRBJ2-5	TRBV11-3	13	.	CASSPTGLETQYF	TGTGCCAGCAGTCCTACAGGGCTGGAGACCCAGTACTTC
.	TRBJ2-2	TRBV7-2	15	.	CASSLKSPGTGELFF	TGTGCCAGCAGCTTAAAGTCCCCAGGCACCGGGGAGCTGTTTTTT
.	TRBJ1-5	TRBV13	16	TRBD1	CASSSRDRGGNQPQHF	TGTGCCAGCAGCAGTCGGGACAGGGGTGGCAATCAGCCCCAGCATTTT
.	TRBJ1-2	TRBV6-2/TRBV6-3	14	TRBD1	CASSYPGQAAGYTF	TGTGCCAGCAGTTACCCGGGACAGGCGGCTGGCTACACCTTC
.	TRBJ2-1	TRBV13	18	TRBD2	CASSLGAPSGSLVNEQFF	TGTGCCAGCAGCTTGGGGGCGCCTAGCGGGAGTCTGGTCAATGAGCAGTTCTTC
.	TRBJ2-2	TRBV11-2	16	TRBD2	CASSPLGGRRTGELFF	TGTGCCAGCAGCCCCCTCGGCGGGAGGAGGACCGGGGAGCTGTTTTTT
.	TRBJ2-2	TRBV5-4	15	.	CASSFTSRITGELFF	TGTGCCAGCAGCTTTACTAGCAGGATCACCGGGGAGCTGTTTTTT
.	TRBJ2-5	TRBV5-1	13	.	CASSSVPQETQYF	TGCGCCAGCAGCTCAGTCCCCCAAGAGACCCAGTACTTC
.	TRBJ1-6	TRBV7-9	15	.	CASSLNPVGNSPLHF	TGTGCCAGCAGCTTAAATCCCGTCGGTAATTCACCCCTCCACTTT
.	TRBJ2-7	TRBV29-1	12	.	CSVAGQSYEQYF	TGCAGCGTAGCCGGACAGTCCTACGAGCAGTACTTC
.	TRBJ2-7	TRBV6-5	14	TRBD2	CASSLSTSGREQYF	TGTGCCAGCAGCCTCTCGACTAGCGGGCGCGAGCAGTACTTC
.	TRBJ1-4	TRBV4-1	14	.	CASSLIATNEKLFF	TGCGCCAGCAGCCTAATTGCAACTAATGAAAAACTGTTTTTT
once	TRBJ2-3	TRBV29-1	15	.	CSLKPGTTSTDTQYF	TGCAGCTTAAAACCCGGGACAACCAGCACAGATACGCAGTATTTT
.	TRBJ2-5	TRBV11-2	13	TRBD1	CASSAGGLETQYF	TGTGCCAGCAGCGCAGGGGGCTTAGAGACCCAGTACTTC
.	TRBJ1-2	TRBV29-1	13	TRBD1	CSARQGEGYGYTF	TGCAGCGCCCGACAGGGTGAAGGGTATGGCTACACCTTC
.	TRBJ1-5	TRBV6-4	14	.	CASGAGDGNQPQHF	TGTGCCAGCGGGGCTGGGGATGGCAATCAGCCCCAGCATTTT
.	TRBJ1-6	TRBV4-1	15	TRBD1	CASSQETGGNSPLHF	TGCGCCAGCAGCCAAGAGACAGGGGGCAATTCACCCCTCCACTTT
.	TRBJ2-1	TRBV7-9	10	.	CASGPEEQFF	TGTGCCAGCGGCCCCGAGGAGCAGTTCTTC
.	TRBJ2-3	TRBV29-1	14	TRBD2	CSVEGTSGGDTQYF	TGCAGCGTTGAGGGGACTAGCGGGGGGGATACGCAGTATTTT
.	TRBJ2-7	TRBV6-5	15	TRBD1	CASSYGTGSTYEQYF	TGTGCCAGCAGTTACGGGACAGGGTCCACCTACGAGCAGTACTTC
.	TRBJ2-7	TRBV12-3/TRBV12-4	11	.	CASSRTYEQYF	TGTGCCAGCAGTCGAACCTACGAGCAGTACTTC
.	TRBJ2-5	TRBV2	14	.	CASSEGAFAETQYF	TGTGCCAGCAGTGAAGGAGCATTTGCGGAGACCCAGTACTTC
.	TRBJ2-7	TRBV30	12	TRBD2	CAWGGLNDEQYF	TGTGCCTGGGGGGGACTAAACGACGAGCAGTACTTC
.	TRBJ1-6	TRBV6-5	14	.	CASKTQGNNSPLHF	TGTGCCAGCAAGACGCAGGGTAATAATTCACCCCTCCACTTT
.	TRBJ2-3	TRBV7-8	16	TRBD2	CASSLSGREPTDTQYF	TGTGCCAGCAGCTTAAGCGGGCGGGAGCCGACAGATACGCAGTATTTT
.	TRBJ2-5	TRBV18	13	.	CASSPGVQETQYF	TGTGCCAGCTCCCCAGGGGTCCAAGAGACCCAGTACTTC
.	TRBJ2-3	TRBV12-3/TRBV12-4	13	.	CASSSLGTDTQYF	TGTGCCAGCAGTTCACTAGGAACAGATACGCAGTATTTT
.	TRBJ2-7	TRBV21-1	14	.	CASLAGTGHYEQYF	TGTGCCAGCCTAGCCGGGACAGGGCACTACGAGCAGTACTTC
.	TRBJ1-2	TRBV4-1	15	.	CASSHPAPGNYGYTF	TGCGCCAGCAGCCACCCCGCCCCGGGCAACTATGGCTACACCTTC
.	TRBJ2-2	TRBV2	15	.	CASGVGSTNTGELFF	TGTGCCAGCGGGGTTGGCTCTACGAACACCGGGGAGCTGTTTTTT
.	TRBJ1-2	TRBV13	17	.	CASIDISGGTLSYGYTF	TGTGCCAGCATCGATATTTCTGGGGGAACCCTCTCCTATGGCTACACCTTC
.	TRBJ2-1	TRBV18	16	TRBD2	CASSPQSGLVGNEQFF	TGTGCCAGCTCACCACAGTCCGGACTAGTAGGAAATGAGCAGTTCTTC
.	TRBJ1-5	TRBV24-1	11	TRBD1	CATSVGQANHF	TGTGCCACCAGTGTGGGACAGGCCAACCATTTT
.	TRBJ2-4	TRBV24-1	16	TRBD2	CATSPGRGVAKNIQYF	TGTGCCACCAGCCCCGGGAGGGGAGTGGCCAAAAACATTCAGTACTTC
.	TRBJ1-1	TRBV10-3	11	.	CAISEGTEAFF	TGTGCCATCAGTGAAGGCACTGAAGCTTTCTTT
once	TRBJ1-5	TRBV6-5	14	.	CASSFGTSNQPQHF	TGTGCCAGCTCTTTCGGGACAAGCAATCAGCCCCAGCATTTT
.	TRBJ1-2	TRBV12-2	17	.	CASRFQRAQGDNYGYTF	TGTGCAAGTCGCTTCCAGCGTGCGCAGGGGGATAACTATGGCTACACCTTC
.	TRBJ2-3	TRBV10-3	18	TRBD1	CAISYSTQGDRPTDTQYF	TGTGCCATCAGTTACTCTACACAAGGGGACAGACCCACAGATACGCAGTATTTT
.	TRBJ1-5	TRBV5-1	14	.	CASSLEWGGQPQHF	TGCGCCAGCAGCTTGGAATGGGGGGGTCAGCCCCAGCATTTT
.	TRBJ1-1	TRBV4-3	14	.	CASSQEGGYTEAFF	TGCGCCAGCAGCCAAGAGGGCGGGTACACTGAAGCTTTCTTT
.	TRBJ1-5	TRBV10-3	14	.	CATTADSSGQPQHF	TGTGCCACCACCGCGGACAGTTCGGGACAACCCCAGCATTTT
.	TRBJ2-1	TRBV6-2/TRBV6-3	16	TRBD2	CASSLSSGREYNEQFF	TGTGCCAGCAGTTTATCTAGCGGGAGAGAGTACAATGAGCAGTTCTTC
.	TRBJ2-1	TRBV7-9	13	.	CASSGPMGYEQFF	TGTGCCAGCAGTGGGCCCATGGGGTATGAGCAGTTCTTC
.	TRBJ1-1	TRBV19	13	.	CASSPQGITEAFF	TGTGCCAGTAGTCCCCAGGGAATCACTGAAGCTTTCTTT
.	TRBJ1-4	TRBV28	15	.	CASNAPGQGNEKLFF	TGTGCCAGCAATGCTCCGGGACAAGGAAATGAAAAACTGTTTTTT
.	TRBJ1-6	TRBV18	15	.	CASSPGENYNSPLHF	TGTGCCAGCTCACCAGGGGAAAACTATAATTCACCCCTCCACTTT